This T cell receptor beta chain comes out of a study of blood T cell repertoires in COVID-19. Assay: immunoSEQ multiplex PCR; the TCRdb copy retains only in-frame clones and omits some. The sample holds around 200,000 clones, more than 75% seen once. Trimming left V 7 bases short and J 6 bases short, with 21 bases between. This CDR3 is built from 15 residues. Germline V lookup: CDR1 MGHDK, CDR2 SYGVNS. The TCR was taken from a young woman who had recovered from COVID-19. The rearrangement joins TRBV25-1 to TRBJ1-2, with D unclear. Sample: peripheral blood. The CDR3 loop is CASTHSGGRRDGYTF. The DNA for the CDR3 is TGTGCCAGCACCCACTCGGGCGGGAGGAGAGATGGCTACACCTTC.